Listed below are T cell receptor beta chains from one sample, sequenced in a study of blood T cells in healthy people across ages. Via MiXCR, TCRdb re-called the 5' RACE reads, giving one row per CDR3 protein. The sample shows roughly 900,000 distinct CDR3 sequences, around 46% of them seen only once. The sample consisted of blood. The receptors come from a man aged 30 to 39 in good health. Each CDR3 is given without its conserved first and last residue.

j_gene | v_gene | CDR3aa
TRBJ2-1 | TRBV24-1 | ATSDLPVSRDYNEQF
TRBJ2-5 | TRBV9 | ASSSDVFGTETQY
TRBJ2-6 | TRBV5-1 | ASSLAGGVSGANVLT
TRBJ1-5 | TRBV6-2/TRBV6-3 | ASRRQGERNQPQH
TRBJ2-5 | TRBV16 | ASSQSGSPRGETQY
TRBJ1-2 | TRBV7-2 | ASSLASQVNYGYT
TRBJ2-4 | TRBV12-1 | ASSFARGSLRTLAKNIQY
TRBJ1-2 | TRBV9 | ASSASRANYGYT
TRBJ2-7 | TRBV20-1 | SARPRGFHEQY
- | TRBV4-2 | ASSQDASGATETQY
TRBJ2-7 | TRBV7-7 | ASSPTTGSWEQY
TRBJ1-2 | TRBV4-1 | ASTSPLPGCDYGYT
TRBJ2-7 | TRBV3-1 | ASSPKRGGTYEQY
TRBJ2-5 | TRBV20-1 | SARPGQGLLQY
TRBJ2-1 | TRBV28 | ASSSRVTGLSDEQF
TRBJ2-1 | TRBV4-1 | ASSQDRDYHEQF
TRBJ2-1 | TRBV6-1 | ASSDPGQGAEEQF
TRBJ2-3 | TRBV11-3 | ASSQGATNTDTQY
TRBJ2-7 | TRBV29-1 | SVEDPLAGSLYEQY